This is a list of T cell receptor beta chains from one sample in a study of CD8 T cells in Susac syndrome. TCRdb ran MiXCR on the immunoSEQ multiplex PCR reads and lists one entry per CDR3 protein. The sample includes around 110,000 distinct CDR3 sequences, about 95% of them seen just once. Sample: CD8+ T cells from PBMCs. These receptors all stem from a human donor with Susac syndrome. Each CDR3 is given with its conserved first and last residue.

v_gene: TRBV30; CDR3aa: CAWSGSGPLHF
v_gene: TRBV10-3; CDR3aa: CAISEGGTEAFF
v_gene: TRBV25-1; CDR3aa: CASSEYGTDWDTQYF
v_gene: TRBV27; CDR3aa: CASSLSSWQWNGYTF
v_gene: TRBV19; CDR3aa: CASSMGSEFEKLFF
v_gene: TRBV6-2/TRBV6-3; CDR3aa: CASTSSSGQANEQFF
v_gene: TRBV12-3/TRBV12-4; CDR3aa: CASSTGTQETQYF
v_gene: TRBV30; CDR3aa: CAWSVGLAGPETQYF
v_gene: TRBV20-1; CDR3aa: CSAQALAETQYF
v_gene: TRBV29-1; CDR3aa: CSVEGPGADRAASGANVLTF
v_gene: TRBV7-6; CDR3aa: CASSLRVGETQYF
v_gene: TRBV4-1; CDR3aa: CASSQDLGGFNQPQHF
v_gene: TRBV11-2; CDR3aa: CASSTDRGQVEQFF
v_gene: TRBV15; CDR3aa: CATSRVGQGATYEQYF
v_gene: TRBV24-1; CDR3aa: CATSEPPGQGTGELFF
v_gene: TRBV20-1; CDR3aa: CSAPSGGAYNEQFF
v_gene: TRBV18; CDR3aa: CASSLRQGSTDTQYF
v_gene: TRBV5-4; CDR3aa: CASSSDNYNSPLHF
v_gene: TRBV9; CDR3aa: CASSTTNEQFF
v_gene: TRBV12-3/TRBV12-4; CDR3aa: CASSPTSGYGYTF
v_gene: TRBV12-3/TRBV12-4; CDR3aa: CASSPSGYYGYTF
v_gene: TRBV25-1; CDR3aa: CASSEFPYEQYF
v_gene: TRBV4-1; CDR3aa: CASSQVSGTGGYTF
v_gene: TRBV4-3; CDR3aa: CASSQAWGSRYEQYF
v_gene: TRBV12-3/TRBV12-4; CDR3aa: CASRGSTDTQYF
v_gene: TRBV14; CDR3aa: CASSQDYGRYEQYF
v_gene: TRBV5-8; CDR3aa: CASSFRQDYGYTF
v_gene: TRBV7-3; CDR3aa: CASSYHPSGRDTQYF
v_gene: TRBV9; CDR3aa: CASSATSNPDTQYF
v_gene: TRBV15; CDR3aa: CATSRARFNEQFF
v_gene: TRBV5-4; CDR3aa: CASSPGSHPQYF
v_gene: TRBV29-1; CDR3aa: CSGGSGLSYEQYF
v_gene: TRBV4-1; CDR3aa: CASSRVTASSYNEQFF
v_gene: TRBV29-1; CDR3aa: CSVEGVQGGAYEQYF
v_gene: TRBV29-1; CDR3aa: CSASRGVTYEQYF
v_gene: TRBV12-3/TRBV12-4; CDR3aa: CASSFAPLGTQYF
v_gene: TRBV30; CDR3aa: CAWSEGTGNQPQHF
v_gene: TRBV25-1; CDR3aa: CASSEGQGAGEQYF
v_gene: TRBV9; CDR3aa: CASSVGGGGARNEQFF
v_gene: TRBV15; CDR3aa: CATSGRGPPYEQYF
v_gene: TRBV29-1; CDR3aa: CSVRPGAPYEQYF
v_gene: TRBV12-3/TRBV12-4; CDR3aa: CASSFGQGIETQYF